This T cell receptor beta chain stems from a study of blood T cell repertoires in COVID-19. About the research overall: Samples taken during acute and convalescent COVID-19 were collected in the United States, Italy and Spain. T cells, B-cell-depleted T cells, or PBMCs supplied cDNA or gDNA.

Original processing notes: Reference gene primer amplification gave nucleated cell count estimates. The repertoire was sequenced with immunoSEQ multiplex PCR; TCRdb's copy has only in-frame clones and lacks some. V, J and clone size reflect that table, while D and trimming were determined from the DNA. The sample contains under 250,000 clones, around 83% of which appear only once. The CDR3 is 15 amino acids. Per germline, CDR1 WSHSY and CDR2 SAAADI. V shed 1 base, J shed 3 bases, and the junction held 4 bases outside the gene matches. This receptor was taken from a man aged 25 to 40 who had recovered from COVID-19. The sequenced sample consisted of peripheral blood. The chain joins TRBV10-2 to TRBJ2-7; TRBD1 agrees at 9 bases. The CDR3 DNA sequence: TGCGCCAGCAGTGAGTTCCGGGACAGGGACTACGAGCAGTACGTC. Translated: CASSEFRDRDYEQYV.